Detailed here is one TCR beta chain. What it binds is unknown. This specimen belongs to a study of cytomegalovirus exposure and HLA in healthy donors. Overall study results and limits: According to reports, the classifier identified cytomegalovirus status with high specificity and sensitivity. One later analysis, an examination of the 120 validation repertoires, found that first-cohort TCR clusters tended to co-occur in them. A few of the chains that were CMV-associated were confirmed in vitro to be specific for CMV antigens.

Assay: immunoSEQ multiplex PCR; the TCRdb copy retains only in-frame clones and omits some. The table records roughly 240,000 clones, 85% to 90% of them present only once. The CDR3 extends over 16 amino acids. V gave up 6 bases and J gave up 7 bases; unmatched junction bases: 14. Germline CDR1 reads MDHEN; CDR2 reads SYDVKM. The sequencing sample was made of PBMCs. The rearrangement links TRBV28 to TRBJ1-4, with 7 positions matching TRBD1. This TCR was sampled from a man younger than 35 in good health and CMV-seronegative. The CDR3 region is CASRSTGVGVREKLFF. CDR3 DNA: TGTGCCAGCAGATCCACAGGGGTTGGTGTACGTGAAAAACTGTTTTTT.